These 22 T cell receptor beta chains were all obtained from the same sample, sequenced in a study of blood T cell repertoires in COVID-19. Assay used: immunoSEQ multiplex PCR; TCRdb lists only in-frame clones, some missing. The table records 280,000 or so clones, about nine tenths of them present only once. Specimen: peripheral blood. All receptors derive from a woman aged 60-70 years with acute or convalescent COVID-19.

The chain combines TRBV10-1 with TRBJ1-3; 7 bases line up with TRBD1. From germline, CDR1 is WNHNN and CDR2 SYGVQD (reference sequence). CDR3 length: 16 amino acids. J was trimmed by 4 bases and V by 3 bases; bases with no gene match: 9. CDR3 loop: CASSERDRRMGNTIYF. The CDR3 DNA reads TGCGCCAGCAGTGAACGGGACAGAAGGATGGGAAACACCATATATTTT.

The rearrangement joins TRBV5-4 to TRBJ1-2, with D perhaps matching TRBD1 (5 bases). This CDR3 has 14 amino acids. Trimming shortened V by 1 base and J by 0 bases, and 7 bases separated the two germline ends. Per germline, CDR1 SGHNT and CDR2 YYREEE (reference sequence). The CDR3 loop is CASSLSRANYGYTF. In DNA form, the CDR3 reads TGTGCCAGCAGCTTGAGCAGGGCTAACTATGGCTACACCTTC.

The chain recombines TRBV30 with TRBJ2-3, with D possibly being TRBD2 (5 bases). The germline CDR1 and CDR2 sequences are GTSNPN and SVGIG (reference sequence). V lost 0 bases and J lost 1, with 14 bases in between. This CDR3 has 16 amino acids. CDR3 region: CAWSVPPLRGTDTQYF. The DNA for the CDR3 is TGTGCCTGGAGTGTACCCCCGCTGCGGGGCACAGATACGCAGTATTTT.

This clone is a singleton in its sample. DNA of the CDR3: TGTGCCAGCTTTGACAGGTGGAACACTGAAGCTTTCTTT. Its translation: CASFDRWNTEAFF. The rearrangement uses TRBV12-1 and TRBJ1-1; the table assigns TRBD1, which was not confirmed against the DNA. TRBV12-1 corresponds to a pseudogene. The CDR3 contains 13 residues.

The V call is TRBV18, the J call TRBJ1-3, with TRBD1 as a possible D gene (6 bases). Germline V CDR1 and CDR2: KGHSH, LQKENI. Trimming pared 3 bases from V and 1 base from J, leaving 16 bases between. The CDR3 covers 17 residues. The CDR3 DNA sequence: TGTGCCAGCTCACCGCAGACAGGCTCGGTGTCTGGAAACACCATATATTTT. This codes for CASSPQTGSVSGNTIYF.

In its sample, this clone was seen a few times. DNA for the CDR3: TGTGCCTGCCAAAACAGCTCCTACGAGCAGTACTTC. Translated: CACQNSSYEQYF. The rearrangement joins TRBV30 to TRBJ2-7; D not certain. Deletions cut 6 bases from V and 0 bases from J, with 9 bases between. This CDR3 spans 12 amino acids. Looked up from germline, CDR1 is GTSNPN and CDR2 is SVGIG (reference sequence).

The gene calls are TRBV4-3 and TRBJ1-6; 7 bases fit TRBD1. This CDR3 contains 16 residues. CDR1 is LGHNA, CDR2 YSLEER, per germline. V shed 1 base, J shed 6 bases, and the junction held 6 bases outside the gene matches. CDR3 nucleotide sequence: TGCGCCAGCAGCCAAGCAGCACAGGGGATTAATTCACCCCTCCACTTT. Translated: CASSQAAQGINSPLHF.

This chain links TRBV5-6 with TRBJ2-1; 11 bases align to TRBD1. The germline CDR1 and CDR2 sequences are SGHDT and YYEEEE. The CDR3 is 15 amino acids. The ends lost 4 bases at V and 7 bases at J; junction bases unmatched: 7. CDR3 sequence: CASSPPGTGGNEQFF. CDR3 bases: TGTGCCAGCAGCCCTCCTGGGACAGGGGGGAATGAGCAGTTCTTC.

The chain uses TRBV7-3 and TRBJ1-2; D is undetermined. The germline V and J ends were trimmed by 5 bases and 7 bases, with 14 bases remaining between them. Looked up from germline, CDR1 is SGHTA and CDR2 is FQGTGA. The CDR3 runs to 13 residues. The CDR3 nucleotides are TGTGCCAGCAGCCCCTCCGGGGAGCCTGGCTACACCTTC. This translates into CASSPSGEPGYTF.

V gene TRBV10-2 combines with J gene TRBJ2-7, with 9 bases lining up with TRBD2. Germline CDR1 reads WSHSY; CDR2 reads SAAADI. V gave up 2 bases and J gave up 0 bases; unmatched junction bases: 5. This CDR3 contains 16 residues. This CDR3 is CASSEPLAGPSYEQYF. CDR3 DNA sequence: TGCGCCAGCAGTGAGCCCCTAGCGGGGCCCTCCTACGAGCAGTACTTC.

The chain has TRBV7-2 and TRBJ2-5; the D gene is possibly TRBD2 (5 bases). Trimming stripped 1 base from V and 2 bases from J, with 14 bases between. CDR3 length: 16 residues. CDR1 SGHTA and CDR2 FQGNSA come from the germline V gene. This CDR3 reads CASSLVRGMGQETQYF. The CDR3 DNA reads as TGTGCCAGCAGCTTAGTCCGGGGAATGGGGCAAGAGACCCAGTACTTC.

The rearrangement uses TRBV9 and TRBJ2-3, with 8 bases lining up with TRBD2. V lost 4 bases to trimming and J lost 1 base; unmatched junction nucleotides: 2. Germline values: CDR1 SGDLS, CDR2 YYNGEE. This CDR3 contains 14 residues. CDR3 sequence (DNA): TGTGCCAGCAGCACGCGGGGGGGCACAGATACGCAGTATTTT. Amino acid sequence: CASSTRGGTDTQYF.

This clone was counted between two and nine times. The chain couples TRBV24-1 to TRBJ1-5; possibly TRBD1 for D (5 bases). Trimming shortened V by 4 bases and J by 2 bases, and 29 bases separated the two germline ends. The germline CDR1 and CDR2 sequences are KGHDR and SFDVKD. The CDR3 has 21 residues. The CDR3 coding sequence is TGTGCCACCAGTGACCCGACCGACAGCCGCCGGGATACGGGAGGCAATCAGCCCCAGCATTTT. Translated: CATSDPTDSRRDTGGNQPQHF.

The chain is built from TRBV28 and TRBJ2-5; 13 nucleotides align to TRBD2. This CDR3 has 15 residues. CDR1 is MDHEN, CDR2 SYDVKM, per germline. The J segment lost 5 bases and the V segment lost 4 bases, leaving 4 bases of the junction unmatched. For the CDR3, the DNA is TGTGCCAGCAGTTCGGGACTAGCGGGATCGGAGACCCAGTACTTC. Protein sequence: CASSSGLAGSETQYF. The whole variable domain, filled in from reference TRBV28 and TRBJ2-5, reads DVKVTQSSRYLVKRTGEKVFLECVQDMDHENMFWYRQDPGLGLRLIYFSYDVKMKEKGDIPEGYSVSREKKERFSLILESASTNQTSMYLCASSSGLAGSETQYFGPGTRLLVL.

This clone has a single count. The CDR3 nucleotides read TGCGCCAGCAGCTTAGGAGACCAGACCTACGAGCAGTACTTC. Amino acids: CASSLGDQTYEQYF. The chain combines TRBV5-1 with TRBJ2-7; D gene ambiguous. V dropped 2 bases and J dropped 2 bases, with 11 bases sitting between them. Germline CDR1 SGHRS, CDR2 YFSETQ. The CDR3 has 14 residues.

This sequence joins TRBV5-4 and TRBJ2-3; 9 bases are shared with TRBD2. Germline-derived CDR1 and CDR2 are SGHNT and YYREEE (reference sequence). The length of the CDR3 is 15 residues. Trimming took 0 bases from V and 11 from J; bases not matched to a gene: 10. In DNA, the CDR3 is TGTGCCAGCAGCTTGGCCGGGCGGGGGGGCTCTGAGCAGTATTTT. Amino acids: CASSLAGRGGSEQYF.

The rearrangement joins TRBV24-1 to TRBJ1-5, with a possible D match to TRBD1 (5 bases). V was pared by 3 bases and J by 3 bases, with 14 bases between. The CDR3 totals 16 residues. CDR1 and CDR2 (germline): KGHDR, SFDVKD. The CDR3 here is CATSDPRRGDNQPQHF. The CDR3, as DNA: TGTGCCACCAGTGATCCCCGGCGGGGCGACAATCAGCCCCAGCATTTT.

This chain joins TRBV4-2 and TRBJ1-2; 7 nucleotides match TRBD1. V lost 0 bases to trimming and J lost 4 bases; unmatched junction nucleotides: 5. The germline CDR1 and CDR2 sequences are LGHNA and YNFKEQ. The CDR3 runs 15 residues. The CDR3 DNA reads TGTGCCAGCAGCCAAGATGAGACAGGGACCTATGGCTACACCTTC. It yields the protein CASSQDETGTYGYTF.

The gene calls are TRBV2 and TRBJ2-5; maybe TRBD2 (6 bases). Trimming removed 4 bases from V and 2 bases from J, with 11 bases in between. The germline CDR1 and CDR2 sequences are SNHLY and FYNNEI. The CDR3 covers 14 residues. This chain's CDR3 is CASSVWGVQETQYF. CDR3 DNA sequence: TGTGCCAGCAGTGTGTGGGGGGTACAAGAGACCCAGTACTTC.

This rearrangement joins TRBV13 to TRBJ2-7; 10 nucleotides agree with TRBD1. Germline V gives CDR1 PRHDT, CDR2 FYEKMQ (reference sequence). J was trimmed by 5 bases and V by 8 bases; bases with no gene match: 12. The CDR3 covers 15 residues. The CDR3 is CASGRRDRGFHEQYF. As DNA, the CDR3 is TGTGCCAGCGGGCGGCGGGACAGGGGATTCCACGAGCAGTACTTC.

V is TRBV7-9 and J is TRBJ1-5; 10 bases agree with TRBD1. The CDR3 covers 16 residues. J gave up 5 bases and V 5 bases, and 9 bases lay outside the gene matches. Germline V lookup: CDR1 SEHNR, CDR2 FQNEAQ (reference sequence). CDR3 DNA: TGTGCCAGCAGCCCGCTGACAGGGGGCTGGGATCAGCCCCAGCATTTT. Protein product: CASSPLTGGWDQPQHF.

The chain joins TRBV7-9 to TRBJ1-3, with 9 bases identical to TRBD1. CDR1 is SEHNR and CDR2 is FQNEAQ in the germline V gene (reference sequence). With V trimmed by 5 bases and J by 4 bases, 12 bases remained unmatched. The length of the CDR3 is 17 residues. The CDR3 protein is CASSRPPGQGVGNTIYF. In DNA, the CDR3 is TGTGCCAGCAGCCGCCCGCCGGGACAGGGAGTCGGAAACACCATATATTTT. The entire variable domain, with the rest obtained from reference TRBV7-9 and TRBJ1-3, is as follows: DTGVSQNPRHKITKRGQNVTFRCDPISEHNRLYWYRQTLGQGPEFLTYFQNEAQLEKSRLLSDRFSAERPKGSFSTLEIQRTEQGDSAMYLCASSRPPGQGVGNTIYFGEGSWLTVV.